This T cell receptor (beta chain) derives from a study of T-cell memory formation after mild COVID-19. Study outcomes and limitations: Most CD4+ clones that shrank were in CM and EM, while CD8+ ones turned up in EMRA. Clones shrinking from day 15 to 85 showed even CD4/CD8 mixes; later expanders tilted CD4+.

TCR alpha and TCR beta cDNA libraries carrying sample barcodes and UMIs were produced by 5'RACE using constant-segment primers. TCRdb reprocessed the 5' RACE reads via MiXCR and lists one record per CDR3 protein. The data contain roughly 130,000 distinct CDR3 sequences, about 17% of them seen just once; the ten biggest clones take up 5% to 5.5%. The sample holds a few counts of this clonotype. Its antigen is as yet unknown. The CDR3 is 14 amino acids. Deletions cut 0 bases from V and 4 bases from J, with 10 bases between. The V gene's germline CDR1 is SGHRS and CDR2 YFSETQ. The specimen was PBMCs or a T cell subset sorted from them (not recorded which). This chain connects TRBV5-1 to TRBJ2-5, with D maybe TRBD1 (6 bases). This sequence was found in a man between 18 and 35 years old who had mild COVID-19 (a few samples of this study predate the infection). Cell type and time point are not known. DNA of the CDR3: TGCGCCAGCAGCTTGGAGGGGGTTGGAGAGACCCAGTACTTC. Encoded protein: CASSLEGVGETQYF.